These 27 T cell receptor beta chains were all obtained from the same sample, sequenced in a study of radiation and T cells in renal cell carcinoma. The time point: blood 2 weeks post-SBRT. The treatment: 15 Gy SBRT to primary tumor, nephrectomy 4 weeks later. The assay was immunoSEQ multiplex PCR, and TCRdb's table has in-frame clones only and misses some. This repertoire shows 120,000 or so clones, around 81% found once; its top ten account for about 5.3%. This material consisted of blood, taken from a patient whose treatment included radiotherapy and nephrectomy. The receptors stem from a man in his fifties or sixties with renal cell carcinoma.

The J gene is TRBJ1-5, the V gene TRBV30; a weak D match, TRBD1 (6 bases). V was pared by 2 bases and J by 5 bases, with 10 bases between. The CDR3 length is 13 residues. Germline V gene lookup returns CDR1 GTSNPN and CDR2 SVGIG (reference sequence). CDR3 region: CAWSQGGYQPQHF. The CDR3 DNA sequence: TGTGCCTGGAGTCAAGGGGGGTATCAGCCCCAGCATTTT.

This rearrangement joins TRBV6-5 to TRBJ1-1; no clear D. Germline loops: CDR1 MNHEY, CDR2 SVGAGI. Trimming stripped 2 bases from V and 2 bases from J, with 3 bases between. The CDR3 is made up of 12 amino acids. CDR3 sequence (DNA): TGTGCCAGCAGTTACGCCAACACTGAAGCTTTCTTT. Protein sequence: CASSYANTEAFF.

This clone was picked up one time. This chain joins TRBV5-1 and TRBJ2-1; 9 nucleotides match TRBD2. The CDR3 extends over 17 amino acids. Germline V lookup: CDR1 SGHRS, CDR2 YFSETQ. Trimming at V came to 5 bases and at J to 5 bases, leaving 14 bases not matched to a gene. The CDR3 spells CASSYSTGLADHNEQFF. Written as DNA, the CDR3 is TGCGCCAGCAGTTATTCTACGGGACTAGCTGACCACAATGAGCAGTTCTTC.

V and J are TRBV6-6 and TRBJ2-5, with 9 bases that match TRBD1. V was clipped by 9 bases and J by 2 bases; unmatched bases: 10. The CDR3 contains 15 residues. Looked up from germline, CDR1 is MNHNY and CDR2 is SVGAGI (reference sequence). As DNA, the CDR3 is TGTGCCAGTAGATCACCGGGACAGGGACAAGAGACCCAGTACTTC. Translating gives CASRSPGQGQETQYF.

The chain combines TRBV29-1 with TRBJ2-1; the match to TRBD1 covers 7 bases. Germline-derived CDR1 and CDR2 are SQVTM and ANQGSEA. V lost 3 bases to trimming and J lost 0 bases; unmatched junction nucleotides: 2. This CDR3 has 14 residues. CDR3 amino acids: CSVEAGGSYNEQFF. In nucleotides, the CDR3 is TGCAGCGTTGAGGCAGGGGGCTCCTACAATGAGCAGTTCTTC.

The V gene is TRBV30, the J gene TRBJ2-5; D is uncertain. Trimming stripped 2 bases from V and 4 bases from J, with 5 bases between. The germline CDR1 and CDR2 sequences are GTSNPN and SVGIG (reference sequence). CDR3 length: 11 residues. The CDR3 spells CAWSPRETQYF. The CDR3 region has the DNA TGTGCCTGGAGTCCCCGAGAGACCCAGTACTTC.

The CDR3 nucleotides are TGCGCCAGCAGGGGTGACGGCGGATCCTACGAGCAGTACTTC. Translating it yields CASRGDGGSYEQYF. The J gene is TRBJ2-7, the V gene TRBV5-1; D not resolved. This CDR3 has 14 residues. Trimming took off 5 bases at V and 1 base at J, with 13 bases between the two ends. Germline V gene data show CDR1 as SGHRS and CDR2 as YFSETQ.

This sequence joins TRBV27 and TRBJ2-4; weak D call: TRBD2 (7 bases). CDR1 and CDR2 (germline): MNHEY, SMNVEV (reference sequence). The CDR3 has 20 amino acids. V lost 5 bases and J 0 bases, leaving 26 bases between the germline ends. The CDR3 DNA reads TGTGCCAGCAGTCGCTTTGGGGGGGGCCCCGACAGACTAGCCAAAAACATTCAGTACTTC. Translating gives CASSRFGGGPDRLAKNIQYF.

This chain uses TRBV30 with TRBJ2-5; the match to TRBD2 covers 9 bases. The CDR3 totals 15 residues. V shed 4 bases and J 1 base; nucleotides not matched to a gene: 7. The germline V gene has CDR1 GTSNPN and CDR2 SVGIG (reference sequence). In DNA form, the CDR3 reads TGTGCCTGGACGGCCCTAGCGGGGATCCAAGAGACCCAGTACTTC. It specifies CAWTALAGIQETQYF.

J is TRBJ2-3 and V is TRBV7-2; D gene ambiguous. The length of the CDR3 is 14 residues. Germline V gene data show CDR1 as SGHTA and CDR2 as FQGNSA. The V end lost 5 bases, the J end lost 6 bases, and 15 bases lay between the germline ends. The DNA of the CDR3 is TGTGCCAGCAGCCCAGTGGCCCGAGAGGATACGCAGTATTTT. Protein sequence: CASSPVAREDTQYF. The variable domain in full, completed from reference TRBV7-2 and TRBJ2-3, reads GAGVSQSPSNKVTEKGKDVELRCDPISGHTALYWYRQSLGQGLEFLIYFQGNSAPDKSGLPSDRFSAERTGGSVSTLTIQRTQQEDSAVYLCASSPVAREDTQYFGPGTRLTVL.

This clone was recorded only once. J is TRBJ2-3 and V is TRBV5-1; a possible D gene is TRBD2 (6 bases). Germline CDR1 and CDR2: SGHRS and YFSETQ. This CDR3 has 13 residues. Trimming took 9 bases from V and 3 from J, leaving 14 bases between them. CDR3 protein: CATQSSETDTQYF. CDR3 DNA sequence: TGCGCCACCCAGTCTAGCGAAACAGATACGCAGTATTTT.

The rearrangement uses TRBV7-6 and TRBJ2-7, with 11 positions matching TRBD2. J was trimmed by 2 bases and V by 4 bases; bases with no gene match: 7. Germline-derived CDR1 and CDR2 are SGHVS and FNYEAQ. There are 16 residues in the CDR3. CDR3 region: CASSSTISGGAYEQYF. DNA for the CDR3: TGTGCCAGCAGCTCCACCATTAGCGGGGGGGCCTACGAGCAGTACTTC.

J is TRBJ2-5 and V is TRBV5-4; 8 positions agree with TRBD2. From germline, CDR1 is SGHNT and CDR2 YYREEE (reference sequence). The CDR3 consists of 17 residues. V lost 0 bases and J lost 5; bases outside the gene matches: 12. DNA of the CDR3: TGTGCCAGCAGCTTGGCCTACGCGGGGGGCGGGTTGGAGACCCAGTACTTC. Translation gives CASSLAYAGGGLETQYF. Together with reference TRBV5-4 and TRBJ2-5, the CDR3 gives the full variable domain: ETGVTQSPTHLIKTRGQQVTLRCSSQSGHNTVSWYQQALGQGPQFIFQYYREEENGRGNFPPRFSGLQFPNYSSELNVNALELDDSALYLCASSLAYAGGGLETQYFGPGTRLLVL.

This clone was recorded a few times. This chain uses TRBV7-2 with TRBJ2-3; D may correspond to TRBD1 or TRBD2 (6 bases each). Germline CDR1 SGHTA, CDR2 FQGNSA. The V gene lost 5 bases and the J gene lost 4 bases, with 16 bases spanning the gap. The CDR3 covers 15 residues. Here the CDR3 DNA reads TGTGCCAGCAGCCAACAGGGATTAGCGGCAGATACGCAGTATTTT. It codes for CASSQQGLAADTQYF.

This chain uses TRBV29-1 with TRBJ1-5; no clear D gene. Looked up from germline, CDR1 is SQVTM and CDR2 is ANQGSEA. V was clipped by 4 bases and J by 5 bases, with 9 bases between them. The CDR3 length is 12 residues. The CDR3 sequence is CSVGARDQPQHF. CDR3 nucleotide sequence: TGCAGCGTTGGGGCAAGGGATCAGCCCCAGCATTTT.

The CDR3: CASREQQTSTDTQYF. The CDR3 bases are TGTGCCAGCAGGGAACAACAGACTAGCACAGATACGCAGTATTTT. The rearrangement uses TRBV4-2 and TRBJ2-3, with no clear D. Germline-derived CDR1 and CDR2 are LGHNA and YNFKEQ. V was pared by 6 bases and J by 0 bases, with 13 bases between. This CDR3 comprises 15 residues.

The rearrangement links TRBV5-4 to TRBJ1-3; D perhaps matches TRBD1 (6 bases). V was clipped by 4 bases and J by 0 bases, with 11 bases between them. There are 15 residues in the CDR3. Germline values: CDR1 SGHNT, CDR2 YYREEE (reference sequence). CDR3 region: CASSSLQGSGNTIYF. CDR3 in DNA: TGTGCCAGCAGCAGCTTACAGGGCTCTGGAAACACCATATATTTT.

The CDR3 DNA is TGTGCCAGCAGCTTGAGGGCACGGTCGTTGCCCACTGAAGCTTTCTTT. It is translated as CASSLRARSLPTEAFF. This chain links TRBV5-4 with TRBJ1-1, with D unresolved. Trimming took off 1 base at V and 4 bases at J, with 17 bases between the two ends. Germline values: CDR1 SGHNT, CDR2 YYREEE (reference sequence). The CDR3 totals 16 residues.

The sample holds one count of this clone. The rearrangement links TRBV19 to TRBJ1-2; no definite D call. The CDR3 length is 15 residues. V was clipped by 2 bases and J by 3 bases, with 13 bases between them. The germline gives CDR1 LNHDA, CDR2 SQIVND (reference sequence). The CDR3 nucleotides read TGTGCCAGTAGTATACCCCGCACGGGGTACTATGGCTACACCTTC. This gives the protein CASSIPRTGYYGYTF.

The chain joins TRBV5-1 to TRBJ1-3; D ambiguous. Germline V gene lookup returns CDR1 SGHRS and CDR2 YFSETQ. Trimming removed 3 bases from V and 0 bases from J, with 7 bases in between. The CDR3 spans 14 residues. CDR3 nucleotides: TGCGCCAGCAGCTGGACGGGCTCTGGAAACACCATATATTTT. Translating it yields CASSWTGSGNTIYF.

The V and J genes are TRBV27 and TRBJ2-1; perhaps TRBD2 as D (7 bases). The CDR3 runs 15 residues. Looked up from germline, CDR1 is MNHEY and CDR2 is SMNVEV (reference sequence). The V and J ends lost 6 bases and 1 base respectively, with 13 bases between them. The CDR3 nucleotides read TGTGCCAGCAGGGTAGGGGGGGTTTCCTACAATGAGCAGTTCTTC. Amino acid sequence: CASRVGGVSYNEQFF.

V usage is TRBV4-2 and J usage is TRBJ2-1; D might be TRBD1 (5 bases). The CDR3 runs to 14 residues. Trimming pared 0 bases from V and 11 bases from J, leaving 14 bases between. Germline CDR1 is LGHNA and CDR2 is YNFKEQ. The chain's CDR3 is CASSQDWGQGQQFF. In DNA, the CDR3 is TGTGCCAGCAGCCAAGACTGGGGCCAGGGTCAGCAGTTCTTC.

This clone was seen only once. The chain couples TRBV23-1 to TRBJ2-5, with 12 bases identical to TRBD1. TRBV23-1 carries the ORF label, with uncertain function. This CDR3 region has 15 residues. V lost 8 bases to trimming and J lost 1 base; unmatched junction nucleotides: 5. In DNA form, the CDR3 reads TGCGCCAGCCTTAGGGACAGGGGGCCCCAAGAGACCCAGTACTTC. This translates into CASLRDRGPQETQYF.

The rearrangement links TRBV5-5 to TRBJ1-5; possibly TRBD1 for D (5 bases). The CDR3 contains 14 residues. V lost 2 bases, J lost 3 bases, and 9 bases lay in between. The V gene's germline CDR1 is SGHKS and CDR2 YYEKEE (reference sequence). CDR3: CASSLLRDNQPQHF. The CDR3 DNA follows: TGTGCCAGCAGCTTACTCAGGGACAATCAGCCCCAGCATTTT.

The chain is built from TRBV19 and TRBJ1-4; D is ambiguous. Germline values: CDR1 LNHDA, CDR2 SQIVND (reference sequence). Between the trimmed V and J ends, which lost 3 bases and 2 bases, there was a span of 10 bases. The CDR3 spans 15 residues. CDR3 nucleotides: TGTGCCAGTAGTATCCGACGCACCACTAATGAAAAACTGTTTTTT. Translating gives CASSIRRTTNEKLFF.

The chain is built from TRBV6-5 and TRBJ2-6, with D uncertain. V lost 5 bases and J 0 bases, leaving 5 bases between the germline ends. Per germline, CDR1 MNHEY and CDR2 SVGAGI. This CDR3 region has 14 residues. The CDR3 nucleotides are TGTGCCAGCAGTACCAGCTCTGGGGCCAACGTCCTGACTTTC. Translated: CASSTSSGANVLTF.

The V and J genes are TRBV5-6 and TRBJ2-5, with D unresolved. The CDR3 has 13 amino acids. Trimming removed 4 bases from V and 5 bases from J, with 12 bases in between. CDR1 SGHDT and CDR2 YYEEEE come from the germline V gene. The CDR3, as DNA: TGTGCCAGCAGCGTACTCCAGACTGAGACCCAGTACTTC. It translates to CASSVLQTETQYF.